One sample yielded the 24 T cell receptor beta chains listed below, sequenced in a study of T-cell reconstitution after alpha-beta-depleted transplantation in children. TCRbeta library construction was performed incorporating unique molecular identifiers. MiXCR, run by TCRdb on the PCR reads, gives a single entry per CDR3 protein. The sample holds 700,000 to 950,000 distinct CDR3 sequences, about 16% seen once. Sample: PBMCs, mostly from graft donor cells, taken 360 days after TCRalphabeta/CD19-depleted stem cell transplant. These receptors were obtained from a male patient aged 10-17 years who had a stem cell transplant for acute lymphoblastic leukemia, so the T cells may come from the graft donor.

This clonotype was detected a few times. The CDR3 is CASSLRPWLAVSTDTQYF. CDR3 DNA: TGTGCCAGCAGCCTACGCCCCTGGCTAGCGGTTAGCACAGATACGCAGTATTTT. The chain is built from TRBV7-2 and TRBJ2-3; 7 bases align to TRBD2. Germline assignment: CDR1 SGHTA and CDR2 FQGNSA. The CDR3 loop spans 18 amino acids. The V and J ends lost 5 bases and 0 bases, in that order; junction bases with no gene match: 14.

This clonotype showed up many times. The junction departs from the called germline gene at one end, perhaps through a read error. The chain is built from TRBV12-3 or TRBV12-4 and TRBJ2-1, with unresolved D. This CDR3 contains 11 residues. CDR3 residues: CASSLRNEQFF. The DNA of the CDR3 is TGCGCCAGCAGTTTGCGGAATGAGCAGTTCTTC.

In nucleotides, the CDR3 is TGTGCCAGCGGGACAGGGTTCATTTACGAGCAGTACTTC. Translated: CASGTGFIYEQYF. V is TRBV18 and J is TRBJ2-7; 9 positions match TRBD1. From germline, CDR1 is KGHSH and CDR2 LQKENI. The CDR3 has 13 residues. V lost 8 bases to trimming and J lost 4 bases; unmatched junction nucleotides: 6.

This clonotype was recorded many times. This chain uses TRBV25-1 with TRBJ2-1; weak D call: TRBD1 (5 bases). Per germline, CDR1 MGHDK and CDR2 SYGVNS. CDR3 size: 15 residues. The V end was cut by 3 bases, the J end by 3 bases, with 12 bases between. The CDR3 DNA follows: TGTGCCAGCAGTGAGGTGCAGGGCGGCTACAATGAGCAGTTCTTC. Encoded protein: CASSEVQGGYNEQFF.

For the CDR3, the DNA is TGTGCCAGCAGTTCCGGGACCGACCTTTGGGAGCAGTACTTC. Translation: CASSSGTDLWEQYF. V is TRBV27 and J is TRBJ2-7; possibly TRBD1 or TRBD2 for D (5 bases each). The CDR3 contains 14 residues. With 4 bases removed from V and 7 bases from J, the gap between germline ends came to 17 bases. The germline V gene has CDR1 MNHEY and CDR2 SMNVEV (reference sequence).

CDR3 in DNA: TGTGCCAGCAGCTCGGTGGGGGGAGTTCGAGAGACCCAGTACTTC. Its protein is CASSSVGGVRETQYF. J is TRBJ2-5 and V is TRBV7-2; a possible D gene is TRBD2 (6 bases). The germline V gene encodes CDR1 SGHTA and CDR2 FQGNSA. The V end lost 4 bases, the J end lost 4 bases, and 16 bases lay between the germline ends. This CDR3 region has 15 residues.

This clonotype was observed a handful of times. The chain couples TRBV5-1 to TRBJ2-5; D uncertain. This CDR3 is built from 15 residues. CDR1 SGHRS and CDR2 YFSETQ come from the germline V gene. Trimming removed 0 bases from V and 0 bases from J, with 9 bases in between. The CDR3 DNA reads TGCGCCAGCAGCTTGGATACTTTAAACCAAGAGACCCAGTACTTC. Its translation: CASSLDTLNQETQYF.

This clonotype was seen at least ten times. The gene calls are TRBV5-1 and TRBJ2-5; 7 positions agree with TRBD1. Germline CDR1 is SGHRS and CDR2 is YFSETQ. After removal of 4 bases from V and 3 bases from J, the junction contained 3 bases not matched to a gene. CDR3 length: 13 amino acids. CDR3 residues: CASSPTGEETQYF. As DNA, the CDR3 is TGCGCCAGCAGCCCCACAGGGGAAGAGACCCAGTACTTC.

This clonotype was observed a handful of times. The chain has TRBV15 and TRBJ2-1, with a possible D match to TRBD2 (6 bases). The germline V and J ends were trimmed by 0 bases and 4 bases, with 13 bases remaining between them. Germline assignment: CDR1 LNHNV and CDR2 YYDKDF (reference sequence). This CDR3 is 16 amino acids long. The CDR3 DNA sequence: TGTGCCACCAGCAGAGATGCGGCTAGCGTATACAATGAGCAGTTCTTC. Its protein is CATSRDAASVYNEQFF.

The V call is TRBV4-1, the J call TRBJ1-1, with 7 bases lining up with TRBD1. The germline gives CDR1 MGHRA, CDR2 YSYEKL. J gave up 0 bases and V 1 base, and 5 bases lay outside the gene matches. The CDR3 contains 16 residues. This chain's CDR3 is CASSQGEGALNTEAFF. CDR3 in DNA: TGCGCCAGCAGCCAAGGAGAGGGGGCGTTGAACACTGAAGCTTTCTTT.

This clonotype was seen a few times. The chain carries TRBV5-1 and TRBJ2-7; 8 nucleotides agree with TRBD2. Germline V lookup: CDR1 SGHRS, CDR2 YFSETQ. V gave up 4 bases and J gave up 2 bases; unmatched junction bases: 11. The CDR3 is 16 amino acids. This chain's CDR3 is CASSTTSSGLTYEQYF. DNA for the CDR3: TGCGCCAGCAGCACAACCTCTAGCGGGCTAACCTACGAGCAGTACTTC.

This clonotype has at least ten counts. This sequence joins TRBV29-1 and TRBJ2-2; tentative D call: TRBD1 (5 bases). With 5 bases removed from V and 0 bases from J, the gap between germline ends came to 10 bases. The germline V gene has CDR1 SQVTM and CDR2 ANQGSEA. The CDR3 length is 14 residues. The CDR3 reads CSVPDRPNTGELFF. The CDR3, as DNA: TGCAGCGTTCCCGACAGACCGAACACCGGGGAGCTGTTTTTT.

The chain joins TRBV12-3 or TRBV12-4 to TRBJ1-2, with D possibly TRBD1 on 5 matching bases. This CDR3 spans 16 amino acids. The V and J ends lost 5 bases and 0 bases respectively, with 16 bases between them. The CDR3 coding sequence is TGTGCCAGCAGTAGCGTTATGGGGGTGGCTAACTATGGCTACACCTTC. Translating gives CASSSVMGVANYGYTF.

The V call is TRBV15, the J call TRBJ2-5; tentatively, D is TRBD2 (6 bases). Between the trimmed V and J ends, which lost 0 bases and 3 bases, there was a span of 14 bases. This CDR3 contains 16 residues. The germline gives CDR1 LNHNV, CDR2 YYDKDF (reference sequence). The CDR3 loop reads CATSRDPGLQEETQYF. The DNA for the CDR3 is TGTGCCACCAGCAGAGATCCGGGACTCCAGGAAGAGACCCAGTACTTC.

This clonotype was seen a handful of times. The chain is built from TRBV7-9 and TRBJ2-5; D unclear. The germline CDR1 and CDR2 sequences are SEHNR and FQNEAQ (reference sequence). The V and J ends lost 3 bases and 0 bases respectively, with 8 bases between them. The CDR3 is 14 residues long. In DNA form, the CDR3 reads TGTGCCAGCAGCTTGTACCGGGACCAAGAGACCCAGTACTTC. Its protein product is CASSLYRDQETQYF.

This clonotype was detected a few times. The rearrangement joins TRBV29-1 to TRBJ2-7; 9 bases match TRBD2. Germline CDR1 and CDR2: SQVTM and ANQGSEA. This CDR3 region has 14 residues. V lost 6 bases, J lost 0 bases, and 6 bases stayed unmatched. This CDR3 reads CSVASGRNSYEQYF. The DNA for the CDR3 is TGCAGCGTAGCCAGCGGGAGGAACTCCTACGAGCAGTACTTC.

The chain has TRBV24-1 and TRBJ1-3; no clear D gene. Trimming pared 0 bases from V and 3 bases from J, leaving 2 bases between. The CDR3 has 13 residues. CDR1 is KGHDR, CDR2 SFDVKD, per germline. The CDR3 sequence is CATSDLNGNTIYF. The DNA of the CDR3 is TGTGCCACCAGTGATTTGAATGGAAACACCATATATTTT.

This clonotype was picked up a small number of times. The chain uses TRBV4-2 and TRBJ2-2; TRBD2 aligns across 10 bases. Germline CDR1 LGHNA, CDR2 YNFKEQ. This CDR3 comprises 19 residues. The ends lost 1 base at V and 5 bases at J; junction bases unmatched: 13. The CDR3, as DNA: TGTGCCAGCAGCCAAGTGCCCGGGCTAGCGGGAGAAAATACCGGGGAGCTGTTTTTT. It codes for CASSQVPGLAGENTGELFF.

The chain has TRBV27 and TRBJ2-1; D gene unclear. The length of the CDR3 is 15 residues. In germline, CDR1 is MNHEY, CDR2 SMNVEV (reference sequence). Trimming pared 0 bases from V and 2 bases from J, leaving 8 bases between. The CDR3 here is CASSLSLITYNEQFF. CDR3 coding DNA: TGTGCCAGCAGTTTATCGTTGATCACCTACAATGAGCAGTTCTTC.

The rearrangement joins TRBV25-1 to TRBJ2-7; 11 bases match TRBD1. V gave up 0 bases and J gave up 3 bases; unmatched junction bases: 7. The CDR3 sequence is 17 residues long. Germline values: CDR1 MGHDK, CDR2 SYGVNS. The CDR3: CASSEYSWDRGDYEQYF. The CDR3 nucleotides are TGTGCCAGCAGTGAATATTCGTGGGACAGGGGGGACTACGAGCAGTACTTC.

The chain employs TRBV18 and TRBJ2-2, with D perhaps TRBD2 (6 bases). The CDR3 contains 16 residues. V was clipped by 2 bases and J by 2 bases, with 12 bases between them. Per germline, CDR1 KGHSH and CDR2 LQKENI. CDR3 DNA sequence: TGTGCCAGCTCACCAGGGACTGCAGGAAACACCGGGGAGCTGTTTTTT. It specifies CASSPGTAGNTGELFF.

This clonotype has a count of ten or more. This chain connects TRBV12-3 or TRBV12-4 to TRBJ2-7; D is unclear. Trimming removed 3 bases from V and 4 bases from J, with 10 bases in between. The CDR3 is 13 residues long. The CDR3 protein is CASSLSRLYEQYF. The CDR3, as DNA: TGTGCCAGCAGTTTGTCTCGGCTGTACGAGCAGTACTTC.

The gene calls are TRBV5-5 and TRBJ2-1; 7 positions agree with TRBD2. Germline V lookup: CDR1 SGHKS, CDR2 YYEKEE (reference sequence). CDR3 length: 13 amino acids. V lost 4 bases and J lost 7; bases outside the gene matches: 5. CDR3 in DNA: TGTGCCAGCAGCACCCTTAGCGGGAATGAGCAGTTCTTC. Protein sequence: CASSTLSGNEQFF.

In DNA form, the CDR3 reads TGCAGTGCTAGAGACCGGCAGGTGTTACAAGAGACCCAGTACTTC. Its protein is CSARDRQVLQETQYF. V and J are TRBV20-1 and TRBJ2-5; D unresolved. Germline V lookup: CDR1 DFQATT, CDR2 SNEGSKA (reference sequence). V lost 0 bases, J lost 2 bases, and 13 bases lay in between. The length of the CDR3 is 15 residues.